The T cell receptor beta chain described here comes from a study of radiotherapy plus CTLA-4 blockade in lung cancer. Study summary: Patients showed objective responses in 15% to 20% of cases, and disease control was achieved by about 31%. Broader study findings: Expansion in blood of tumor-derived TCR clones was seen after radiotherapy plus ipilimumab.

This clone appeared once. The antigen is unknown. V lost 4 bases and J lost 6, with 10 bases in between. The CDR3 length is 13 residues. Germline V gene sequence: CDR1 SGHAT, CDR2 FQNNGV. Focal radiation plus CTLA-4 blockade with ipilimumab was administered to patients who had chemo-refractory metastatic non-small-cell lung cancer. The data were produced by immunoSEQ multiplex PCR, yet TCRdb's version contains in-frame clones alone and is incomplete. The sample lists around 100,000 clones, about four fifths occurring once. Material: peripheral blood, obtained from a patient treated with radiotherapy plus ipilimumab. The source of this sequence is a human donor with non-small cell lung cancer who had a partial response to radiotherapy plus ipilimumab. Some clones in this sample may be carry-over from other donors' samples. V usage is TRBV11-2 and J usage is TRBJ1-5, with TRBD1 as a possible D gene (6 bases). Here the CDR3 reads CASSYRVGQPQHF. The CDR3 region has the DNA TGTGCCAGCAGCTACAGGGTCGGTCAGCCCCAGCATTTT.